The subject of this entry is one T cell receptor beta chain. The sample comes from a study of CD8+ T cells in alopecia areata. Study-wide context: Patients in the treated group were given tofacitinib by mouth, 5 to 10 mg twice a day. Percent of scalp involved defined treated patients' severity scores. Tofacitinib dosing lasted 6 to 18 months, which was then followed by 6 months off drug.

Per the germline V gene, CDR1 is MNHEY and CDR2 is SMNVEV (reference sequence). Trimming stripped 3 bases from V and 0 bases from J, with 13 bases between. The CDR3 contains 16 residues. Treatment here: oral pan-JAK inhibitor, 5-10 mg twice daily. cDNA serving as the sequencing template came from extracted, reverse transcribed RNA. The table came from immunoSEQ multiplex PCR; TCRdb's copy has only in-frame clones and leaves some out. Of about 99,000 clones listed, over 75% are singletons. The chain couples TRBV27 to TRBJ2-3, with a weak D call TRBD1 (5 bases). The material was CD8+ T cells sorted from blood, obtained at approximately week 34, from a patient treated with tofacitinib. The TCR comes from a human donor with alopecia areata. The CDR3, as DNA: TGTGCCAGCAGTTTGCCAGGGCAGGGAAGCACAGATACGCAGTATTTT. As protein: CASSLPGQGSTDTQYF.